This T cell receptor (beta chain) originates from a study of blood T cell repertoires in COVID-19. The CDR3 is 16 residues long. Deletions cut 0 bases from V and 0 bases from J, with 9 bases between. Germline-derived CDR1 and CDR2 are SGDLS and YYNGEE. Profiling relied on immunoSEQ multiplex PCR, and the TCRdb table lists in-frame clones only, not all of them. This sample has approximately 240,000 clones; around four fifths occur once, and the top ten carry approximately 6.3%. The chain combines TRBV9 with TRBJ2-2, with D tentatively TRBD2 (6 bases). This TCR was sampled from a woman aged 55-69 years with active or convalescent COVID-19. The sequenced sample was peripheral blood. CDR3 nucleotides: TGTGCCAGCAGCGTAGATCCGGGGGCGAACACCGGGGAGCTGTTTTTT. Its translation is CASSVDPGANTGELFF.